This TCR beta chain was captured in a study of cytomegalovirus exposure and HLA in healthy donors. PCR employed 60 Vbeta and 13 Jbeta primers. Assay used: immunoSEQ multiplex PCR; TCRdb lists only in-frame clones, some missing. The table has 110,000 to 150,000 clones, 70% to 85% seen once; the top ten hold 3% to 3.5%. The CDR3 runs 15 residues. Germline lookup yields CDR1 SGHDT and CDR2 YYEEEE. Trimming cost V 3 bases and J 4 bases; bases outside gene matches: 6. The sequencing sample was made of PBMCs. This rearrangement joins TRBV5-6 to TRBJ2-1; 8 bases are shared with TRBD1. The clonotype comes from a male donor in good health and CMV-seronegative. In nucleotides, the CDR3 is TGTGCCAGCAGCTCGCCCCAGGGGGCGTACAATGAGCAGTTCTTC. This sequence encodes CASSSPQGAYNEQFF.